The present TCR beta chain was sequenced within a study of T-cell memory formation after mild COVID-19. TCRdb re-called the 5' RACE reads through MiXCR, storing one row per CDR3 protein. The repertoire has around 250,000 distinct CDR3 sequences, approximately 15% of them found once; the top ten carry 2% to 2.5%. General study results and limits: While clones contracting from day 15 to 85 were balanced between CD4 and CD8, later expanders leaned CD4+.

Regarding this clonotype: Its antigen is still unknown.

Trimming took 3 bases from V and 0 from J, leaving 9 bases between them. The CDR3 runs 14 residues. CDR1 is MNHNS, CDR2 SASEGT, per germline. The sample consisted of PBMCs or a T cell subset sorted from them (not recorded which). This clonotype originated in an adult woman who had mild COVID-19 (a few samples of this study predate the infection). Cell type and time point are not known. V is TRBV6-1 and J is TRBJ2-7; D is uncertain. The CDR3 spells CASSEWSSSYEQYF. As DNA, the CDR3 is TGTGCCAGCAGTGAGTGGTCGAGCTCCTACGAGCAGTACTTC.